This T cell receptor (beta chain) was sequenced for a study of CD8 T cells in ankylosing spondylitis. This clonotype was observed many times. TCRdb reprocessed the 5' RACE reads via MiXCR and lists one record per CDR3 protein. The sample holds 35,000 to 50,000 distinct CDR3 sequences, about 10% seen once. Germline CDR1 reads DFQATT; CDR2 reads SNEGSKA (reference sequence). V dropped 5 bases and J dropped 7 bases, with 15 bases sitting between them. The CDR3 sequence is 13 residues long. The specimen was blood, either unsorted or a sorted T cell fraction (not recorded which). V gene TRBV20-1 combines with J gene TRBJ1-5; D call uncertain. The sequence was collected from a male donor with ankylosing spondylitis or in good health (not recorded which). The CDR3 DNA is TGCAGTGCTCATGACCCCGACGGACAGCCCCAGCATTTT. As protein: CSAHDPDGQPQHF.